This T cell receptor beta chain is drawn from a study of OX40 agonist ivuxolimab in advanced cancers. Overall study: Ivuxolimab, an antibody acting as an agonist of OX40 (CD134), was used to treat patients. Partial responses were seen in three patients, one with hepatocellular carcinoma and two with cutaneous melanoma. Patients received ivuxolimab, an intravenous treatment, every 2 weeks at 0.01 to 10 mg/kg.

The CDR3 length is 14 residues. Trimming at V came to 7 bases and at J to 5 bases, leaving 7 bases not matched to a gene. Germline V lookup: CDR1 ENHRY, CDR2 SYGVKD. Patients were ruled out by autoimmune disease history or systemic immunosuppression. This clone showed up just a few times. Only in-frame clones appear in the TCRdb table, and some are missing; sequencing was by immunoSEQ multiplex PCR. This table has about 110,000 clones, less than 95% appearing once. This sequence was found in an adult with an advanced solid tumor such as melanoma, head and neck, liver or kidney cancer. Specimen: CD4+ or CD8+ T cells sorted from blood, collected in a trial of the OX40 agonist ivuxolimab. This sequence joins TRBV10-3 and TRBJ2-2; TRBD1 matches at 7 bases. The chain's CDR3 is CAITTGDRTGELFF. CDR3 nucleotide sequence: TGTGCCATCACCACAGGGGACAGAACCGGGGAGCTGTTTTTT.